The source of this TCR beta chain is a study of T-cell reconstitution after alpha-beta-depleted transplantation in children. Germline V gene data show CDR1 as DFQATT and CDR2 as SNEGSKA (reference sequence). CDR3 length equals 14 residues. The germline V and J ends were trimmed by 0 bases and 9 bases, with 15 bases remaining between them. Unique molecular identifiers were used in preparing the TCRbeta library. TCRdb called the PCR reads again in MiXCR, with one record for every CDR3 protein. The repertoire includes nearly 550,000 distinct CDR3 sequences, around 16% of them detected once, and 3.3% sits in the top ten.

The chain recombines TRBV20-1 with TRBJ2-1; the D gene is possibly TRBD2 (6 bases). The sequencing here drew on PBMCs from the stem cell graft donor, taken from the stem cell graft. The clonotype was recovered from a human donor who donated a stem cell graft to a child with acute lymphoblastic leukemia. The CDR3: CSARDGPGSAEQFF. Written as DNA, the CDR3 is TGCAGTGCTAGAGATGGCCCCGGGAGTGCTGAGCAGTTCTTC.